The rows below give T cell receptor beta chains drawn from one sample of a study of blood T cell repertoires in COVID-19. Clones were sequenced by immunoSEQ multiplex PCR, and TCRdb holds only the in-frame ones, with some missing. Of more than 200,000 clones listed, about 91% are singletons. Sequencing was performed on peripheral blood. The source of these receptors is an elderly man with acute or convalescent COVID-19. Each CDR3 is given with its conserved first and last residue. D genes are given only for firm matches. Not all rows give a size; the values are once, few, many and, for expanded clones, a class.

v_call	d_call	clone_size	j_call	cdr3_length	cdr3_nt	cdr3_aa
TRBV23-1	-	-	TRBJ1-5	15	TGCGCCAGCACCTGGGGGGGTGGTGGCAATCAGCCCCAGCATTTT	CASTWGGGGNQPQHF
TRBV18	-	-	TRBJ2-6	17	TGTGCCAGCTCACCTGGCTCTGCCGACTCTGGGGCCAACGTCCTGACTTTC	CASSPGSADSGANVLTF
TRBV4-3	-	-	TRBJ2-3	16	TGCGCCAGCAGCCAAGGAGGGGCGGGAAACACAGATACGCAGTATTTT	CASSQGGAGNTDTQYF
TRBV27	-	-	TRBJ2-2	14	TGTGCCAGCAGCCGCAGCGGGAACACCGGGGAGCTGTTTTTT	CASSRSGNTGELFF
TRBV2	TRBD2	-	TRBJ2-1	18	TGTGCCAGCAGTGAGTCCCTACAGACTAGCGGGGGGCACAATGAGCAGTTCTTC	CASSESLQTSGGHNEQFF
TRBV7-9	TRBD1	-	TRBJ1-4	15	TGTGCCAGCAGCCTTCGACAGGGGGGAGCTGAAAAACTGTTTTTT	CASSLRQGGAEKLFF
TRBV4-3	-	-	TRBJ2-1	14	TGCGCCAGCAGCCCCGGACTGGGCGGGTATGAGCAGTTCTTC	CASSPGLGGYEQFF
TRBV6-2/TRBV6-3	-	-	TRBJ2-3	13	TGTGCCAGCAGCCCCAGGTATTCAGATACGCAGTATTTT	CASSPRYSDTQYF
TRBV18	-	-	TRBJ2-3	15	TGTGCCAGCTCACGGGGGACACTTAGCACAGATACGCAGTATTTT	CASSRGTLSTDTQYF
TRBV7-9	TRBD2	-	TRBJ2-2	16	TGTGCCAGCAGCTTATCGGGACTAGCGGAGTCCGGGGAGCTGTTTTTT	CASSLSGLAESGELFF
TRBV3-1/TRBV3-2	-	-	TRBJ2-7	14	TGTGCCAGCAGCCCGGGTCCCCTCTCCTACGAGCAGTACTTC	CASSPGPLSYEQYF
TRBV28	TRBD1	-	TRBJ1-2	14	TGTGCCAGCAGTTTGACAGGGCAGGCCTATGGCTACACCTTC	CASSLTGQAYGYTF
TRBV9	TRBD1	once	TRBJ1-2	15	TGTGCCAGCAGCGCCTGGGACAGGGGGACAGGTGGCTACACCTTC	CASSAWDRGTGGYTF
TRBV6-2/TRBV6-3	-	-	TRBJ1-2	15	TGTGCCAGCAGCCAAATAACAGGGACTAACTATGGCTACACCTTC	CASSQITGTNYGYTF
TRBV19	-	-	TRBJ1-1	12	TGTGCCAGTAGCCGCGGCGGGGGGCATGCTTTCTTT	CASSRGGGHAFF
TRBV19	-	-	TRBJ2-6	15	TGTGCCAGTAGTATTATCAGGGCTGGGGCCAACGTCCTGACTTTC	CASSIIRAGANVLTF
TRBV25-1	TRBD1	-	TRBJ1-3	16	TGTGCCAGCAGTGATAGGGACAGGGCGCCTGGAAACACCATATATTTT	CASSDRDRAPGNTIYF
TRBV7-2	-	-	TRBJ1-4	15	TGTGCCAGCAGCTTCGCCCCCGGACAGATAGAAAAACTGTTTTTT	CASSFAPGQIEKLFF
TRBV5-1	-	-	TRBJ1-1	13	TGCGCCAGCAGCTCAGGACTGAGAGAAGTGGGTTTCTTT	CASSSGLREVGFF
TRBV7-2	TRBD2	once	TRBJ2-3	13	TGTGCCAGCAGCGTTCGGGGGGGGGATACGCAGTATTTT	CASSVRGGDTQYF
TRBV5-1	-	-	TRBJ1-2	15	TGCGCCAGCAGCCCGGAGGCGGGCGCCGGCTATGGCTACACCTTC	CASSPEAGAGYGYTF
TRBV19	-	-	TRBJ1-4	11	TGTGCCAGTAGTATCGGAGGCGAACTGTTTTTT	CASSIGGELFF
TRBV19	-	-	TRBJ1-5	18	TGTGCCAGTAAGAGTGAAGGGGAGGGCGTGGGATTTCATCAGCCCCAGCATTTT	CASKSEGEGVGFHQPQHF
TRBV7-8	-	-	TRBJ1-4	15	TGTGCCAGCAGCTTAGTGGGCTCACGAGTCGAAAAACTGTTTTTT	CASSLVGSRVEKLFF
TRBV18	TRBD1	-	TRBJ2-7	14	TGTGCCAGCTCACCTCAGACAGGGGGCTACGAGCAGTACTTC	CASSPQTGGYEQYF
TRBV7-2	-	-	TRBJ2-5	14	TGTGCCAGCAGCTTAGCTGGAGCCGGGGAGACCCAGTACTTC	CASSLAGAGETQYF
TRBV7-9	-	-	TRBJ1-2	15	TGTGCCAGCAGCTTAGAAGTGGCAGATAACTATGGCTACACCTTC	CASSLEVADNYGYTF
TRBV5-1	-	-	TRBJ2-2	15	TGCGCCAGCAGCTTCAGGCCGTCAAACACCGGGGAGCTGTTTTTT	CASSFRPSNTGELFF
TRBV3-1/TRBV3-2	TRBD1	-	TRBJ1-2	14	TGTGCCAGCAGCCAAGGACAGGGGACGTATGGCTACACCTTC	CASSQGQGTYGYTF
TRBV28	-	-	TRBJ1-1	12	TGTGCCAGCAGTTCCTCAGGGACTGAAGCTTTCTTT	CASSSSGTEAFF
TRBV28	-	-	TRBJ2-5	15	TGTGCCAGCAGTCGCCCCGGGGGTGCCAGAGAGACCCAGTACTTC	CASSRPGGARETQYF
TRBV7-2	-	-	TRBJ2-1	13	TGTGCCAGCAGCCCCCAAACTCAGGGTGAGCAGTTCTTC	CASSPQTQGEQFF
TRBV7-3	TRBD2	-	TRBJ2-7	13	TGTGCCAGCAGCTTAGGGAGGGAAGGCGAGCAGTACTTC	CASSLGREGEQYF
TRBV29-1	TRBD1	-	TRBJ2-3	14	TGCAGCGTTGGACAGGGGGCTAGCACAGATACGCAGTATTTT	CSVGQGASTDTQYF
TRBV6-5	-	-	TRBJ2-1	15	TGTGCCAGCAGTCGGGTTGTTAGCGGATACAATGAGCAGTTCTTC	CASSRVVSGYNEQFF
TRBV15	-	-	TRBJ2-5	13	TGTGCCACCAGCAGAGGAGGGCCACAGACCCAGTACTTC	CATSRGGPQTQYF
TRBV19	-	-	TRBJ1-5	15	TGTGCCAGTAGGTCGACAGGACTTAGCAATCAGCCCCAGCATTTT	CASRSTGLSNQPQHF
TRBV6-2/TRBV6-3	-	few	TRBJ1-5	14	TGTGCCAGCAGTTACGGGGGGGCGAATCAGCCCCAGCATTTT	CASSYGGANQPQHF
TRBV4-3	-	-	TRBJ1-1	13	TGCGCCAGCAGCCAAGTTCGGTTCACTGAAGCTTTCTTT	CASSQVRFTEAFF
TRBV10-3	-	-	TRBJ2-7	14	TGTGCCATCAGGGCAACAGGGAGCTCCTACGAGCAGTACTTC	CAIRATGSSYEQYF
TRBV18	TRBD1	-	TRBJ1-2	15	TGTGCCAGCTCACGATCAGGACAGGAGGCAGGGGGCTACACCTTC	CASSRSGQEAGGYTF
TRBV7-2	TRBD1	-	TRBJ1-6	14	TGTGCCAGCAGCGAGGGACAGGGTGTGACACCCCTCCACTTT	CASSEGQGVTPLHF
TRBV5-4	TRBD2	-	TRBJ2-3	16	TGTGCCAGCAGCTTGGACCGGGGGGGAAGCACAGATACGCAGTATTTT	CASSLDRGGSTDTQYF
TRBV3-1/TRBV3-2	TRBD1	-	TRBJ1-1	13	TGTGCCAGCAGCCAAGGGTTTTCAGGGGGAGCTTTCTTT	CASSQGFSGGAFF
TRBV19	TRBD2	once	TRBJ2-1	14	TGTGCCAGTACGGGACTAGCGGGAGCCTATGAGCAGTTCTTC	CASTGLAGAYEQFF
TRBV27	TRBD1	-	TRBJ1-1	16	TGTGCCAGCAGTCCCGACAGGGGGCGGATGAACACTGAAGCTTTCTTT	CASSPDRGRMNTEAFF
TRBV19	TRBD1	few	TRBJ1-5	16	TGTGCCAGTAGCCCTTGGGTAGGGGGCAGCAATCAGCCCCAGCATTTT	CASSPWVGGSNQPQHF
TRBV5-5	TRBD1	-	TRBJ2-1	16	TGTGCCAGCAGCTTGATTTCGGGACAGGGCAGCAATGAGCAGTTCTTC	CASSLISGQGSNEQFF
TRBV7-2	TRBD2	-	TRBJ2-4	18	TGTGCCAGCAGCCCCCCCCGGGCGGGAGTATCCGCCAAAAACATTCAGTACTTC	CASSPPRAGVSAKNIQYF
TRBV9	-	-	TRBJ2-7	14	TGTGCCAGCAGCGTAGGTCTCGGGGTCAACGAGCAGTACTTC	CASSVGLGVNEQYF
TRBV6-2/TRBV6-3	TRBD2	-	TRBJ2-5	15	TGTGCCAGCAGTAATCTGGGTAGCGGGGTTGAGACCCAGTACTTC	CASSNLGSGVETQYF
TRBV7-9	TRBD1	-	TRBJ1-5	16	TGTGCCAGCAGCTTAGGAGGACAGGGTGGCTTGGAGCCCCAGCATTTT	CASSLGGQGGLEPQHF
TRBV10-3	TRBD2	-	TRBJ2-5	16	TGTGCCATCAGTAAGGGACTAGCGGGAGGAGAAGAGACCCAGTACTTC	CAISKGLAGGEETQYF
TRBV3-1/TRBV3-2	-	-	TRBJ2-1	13	TGTGCCAGCAGCCCCCCCGGGACAAATGAGCAGTTCTTC	CASSPPGTNEQFF
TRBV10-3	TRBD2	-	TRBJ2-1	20	TGTGCCATCAGTGGTCCCGGGACTAGCGGGGAAATAGTCTCCTACAATGAGCAGTTCTTC	CAISGPGTSGEIVSYNEQFF
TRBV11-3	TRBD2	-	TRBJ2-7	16	TGTGCCAGCAGCCCCGGACTAGCGGGAGGGGCCTACGAGCAGTACTTC	CASSPGLAGGAYEQYF
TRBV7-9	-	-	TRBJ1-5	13	TGTGCCAGCAGCTTAGATGGGCCTCAGCCCCAGCATTTT	CASSLDGPQPQHF
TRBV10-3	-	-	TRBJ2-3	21	TGTGCCATCAGTGACAATCAAAGGGTGGGGAGGCCGAAACTTAGCACAGATACGCAGTATTTT	CAISDNQRVGRPKLSTDTQYF
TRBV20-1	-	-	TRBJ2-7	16	TGCAGTGCTAGTCGACTAAGAGGAAGGGCCCTAAACGAGCAGTACTTC	CSASRLRGRALNEQYF
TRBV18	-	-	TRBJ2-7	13	TGTGCCAGCTCTCCCGACAGCACCTACGAGCAGTACTTC	CASSPDSTYEQYF